A single sample is the source of the 28 T cell receptor beta chains below, sequenced in a study of T cell responses to AZD1222 COVID-19 vaccine. TCRdb's copy holds only in-frame clones and misses some; the assay was immunoSEQ multiplex PCR. This sample carries about 180,000 clones, roughly 92% of them seen once, and the ten largest clones take roughly 1.7%. Sequencing used peripheral blood, obtained 28 days after the second AZD1222 dose. These receptors originate from an adult who received the AZD1222 COVID-19 vaccine.

The rearrangement links TRBV2 to TRBJ1-1; a weak D match, TRBD1 (5 bases). V lost 7 bases and J lost 3, with 15 bases in between. CDR3 size: 14 residues. Germline V gene data show CDR1 as SNHLY and CDR2 as FYNNEI. The CDR3 loop reads CASNPWQGDTEAFF. CDR3 coding DNA: TGTGCCAGCAACCCGTGGCAGGGAGACACTGAAGCTTTCTTT.

The CDR3 region is CASSYLTGENEKLFF. Here the CDR3 DNA reads TGTGCCAGCAGTTACTTGACAGGCGAAAATGAAAAACTGTTTTTT. The chain employs TRBV6-2 or TRBV6-3 and TRBJ1-4; D is perhaps TRBD1 (6 bases). This CDR3 has 15 residues. The V and J ends lost 1 base and 5 bases respectively, with 11 bases between them. Germline V gene sequence: CDR1 MNHEY, CDR2 SVGEGT.

In its sample, this clone was seen once. The chain uses TRBV19 and TRBJ1-1; 7 nucleotides align to TRBD1. This CDR3 region has 14 residues. Trimming at V came to 7 bases and at J to 0 bases, leaving 5 bases not matched to a gene. Germline V gives CDR1 LNHDA, CDR2 SQIVND (reference sequence). CDR3 DNA: TGTGCCAGTACACAGGGGTCCATGAACACTGAAGCTTTCTTT. Encoded protein: CASTQGSMNTEAFF.

The chain links TRBV5-1 to TRBJ2-3; D may be TRBD1 (5 bases). Trimming removed 0 bases at V and 0 bases at J, with 11 bases between. There are 16 residues in the CDR3. Germline V gene data show CDR1 as SGHRS and CDR2 as YFSETQ. The CDR3 loop reads CASSLEGDLSTDTQYF. The CDR3 DNA is TGCGCCAGCAGCTTGGAAGGGGATTTGAGCACAGATACGCAGTATTTT.

The chain recombines TRBV28 with TRBJ1-6, with D possibly matching TRBD1 (5 bases). The V gene lost 6 bases and the J gene lost 11 bases, with 23 bases spanning the gap. Germline CDR1 and CDR2: MDHEN and SYDVKM. The CDR3 has 16 amino acids. DNA of the CDR3: TGTGCCAGCAGCCCGCGGGGCGCGGAGCTAACAGCACCCCTCCACTTT. Amino acid sequence: CASSPRGAELTAPLHF.

The chain joins TRBV6-5 to TRBJ2-7; 9 bases map to TRBD2. Trimming took 4 bases from V and 2 from J; bases not matched to a gene: 6. Germline V lookup: CDR1 MNHEY, CDR2 SVGAGI. The CDR3 runs 15 residues. CDR3 sequence: CASSFPSGATYEQYF. CDR3 in DNA: TGTGCCAGCAGTTTTCCTAGCGGGGCCACCTACGAGCAGTACTTC.

The rearrangement joins TRBV10-3 to TRBJ1-1, with no clear D. V lost 2 bases and J lost 6, with 16 bases in between. The CDR3 runs to 15 residues. Germline assignment: CDR1 ENHRY and CDR2 SYGVKD. This CDR3 reads CAISERSPRTAEAFF. DNA for the CDR3: TGTGCCATCAGTGAGAGGAGTCCGAGAACCGCTGAAGCTTTCTTT.

The V call is TRBV25-1, the J call TRBJ1-3; D not certain. Germline CDR1 and CDR2: MGHDK and SYGVNS. Trimming stripped 3 bases from V and 2 bases from J, with 8 bases between. This CDR3 contains 14 residues. The CDR3 reads CASSDMGTGNTIYF. The CDR3 DNA sequence: TGTGCCAGCAGTGATATGGGAACTGGAAACACCATATATTTT.

CDR3 DNA: TGTGCCAGTAGCGACCGTGGGTCTGGGGCCAACGTCCTGACTTTC. It codes for CASSDRGSGANVLTF. The genes are TRBV19 and TRBJ2-6; D is ambiguous. CDR3 length: 15 amino acids. Trimming pared 6 bases from V and 1 base from J, leaving 10 bases between. In germline, CDR1 is LNHDA, CDR2 SQIVND (reference sequence).

The CDR3, as DNA: TGTGCCAGCAGCTTGGGTCCCGCCGGGGAGACCCAGTACTTC. Its protein product is CASSLGPAGETQYF. The chain is built from TRBV5-5 and TRBJ2-5; D is unresolved. The CDR3 sequence is 14 residues long. Trimming left V 0 bases short and J 5 bases short, with 11 bases between. Per the germline V gene, CDR1 is SGHKS and CDR2 is YYEKEE (reference sequence). Looking up the rest from reference TRBV5-5 and TRBJ2-5 gives the full variable domain: DAGVTQSPTHLIKTRGQQVTLRCSPISGHKSVSWYQQVLGQGPQFIFQYYEKEERGRGNFPDRFSARQFPNYSSELNVNALLLGDSALYLCASSLGPAGETQYFGPGTRLLVL.

V and J are TRBV7-9 and TRBJ2-1; D remains ambiguous. CDR3 size: 12 residues. The V gene lost 4 bases and the J gene lost 6 bases, with 7 bases spanning the gap. CDR1 SEHNR and CDR2 FQNEAQ come from the germline V gene (reference sequence). This chain's CDR3 is CASSWSGNEQFF. CDR3 DNA: TGTGCCAGCAGCTGGTCGGGCAATGAGCAGTTCTTC.

In this sample, this clone turned up once. V usage is TRBV18 and J usage is TRBJ1-4; D remains ambiguous. Deletions cut 5 bases from V and 2 bases from J, with 0 bases between. The CDR3 runs 11 residues. Germline values: CDR1 KGHSH, CDR2 LQKENI. The CDR3 region has the DNA TGTGCCAGCTCAACTAATGAAAAACTGTTTTTT. Translation: CASSTNEKLFF. The full variable domain, with the rest looked up from reference TRBV18 and TRBJ1-4, is NAGVMQNPRHLVRRRGQEARLRCSPMKGHSHVYWYRQLPEEGLKFMVYLQKENIIDESGMPKERFSAEFPKEGPSILRIQQVVRGDSAAYFCASSTNEKLFFGSGTQLSVL.

The CDR3 here is CASSLDLYEQYF. CDR3 bases: TGTGCCAGCAGCTTAGATTTGTACGAGCAGTACTTC. This rearrangement joins TRBV7-9 to TRBJ2-7; unclear D gene. CDR3 length: 12 amino acids. Trimming shortened V by 1 base and J by 4 bases, and 5 bases separated the two germline ends. The germline CDR1 and CDR2 sequences are SEHNR and FQNEAQ (reference sequence). Full variable domain (rest looked up from reference TRBV7-9 and TRBJ2-7): DTGVSQNPRHKITKRGQNVTFRCDPISEHNRLYWYRQTLGQGPEFLTYFQNEAQLEKSRLLSDRFSAERPKGSFSTLEIQRTEQGDSAMYLCASSLDLYEQYFGPGTRLTVT.

This clone showed up just once. The chain couples TRBV11-3 to TRBJ1-2; maybe TRBD1 (5 bases). Per germline, CDR1 SGHNT and CDR2 YENEEA. The CDR3 sequence is 13 residues long. Trimming removed 5 bases from V and 6 bases from J, with 13 bases in between. The CDR3 DNA is TGTGCCAGCAGCCCGGGGGGGTTGGATGGCTACACCTTC. Its protein is CASSPGGLDGYTF.

V usage is TRBV5-1 and J usage is TRBJ2-7; no clear D gene. The CDR3 totals 15 residues. From germline, CDR1 is SGHRS and CDR2 YFSETQ. With 0 bases removed from V and 2 bases from J, the gap between germline ends came to 12 bases. CDR3 DNA sequence: TGCGCCAGCAGCTTGGAGAGACGGAATCCCTACGAGCAGTACTTC. Protein sequence: CASSLERRNPYEQYF.

Turning to this clone: The junction departs from the called germline gene at one end, perhaps through a read error. J is TRBJ1-1 and V is TRBV6-5; perhaps TRBD1 as D (5 bases). Per the germline V gene, CDR1 is MNHEY and CDR2 is SVGAGI. CDR3 length: 15 amino acids. DNA of the CDR3: TGTGCCAGCAGTCCCCCCGGGTGGGCAGGGCCTGAAGATTTCTTT. It codes for CASSPPGWAGPEDFF.

The chain uses TRBV5-1 and TRBJ1-1; 7 nucleotides match TRBD1. In germline, CDR1 is SGHRS, CDR2 YFSETQ. With 0 bases clipped from V and 1 base from J, the junction kept 6 bases outside the gene matches. This CDR3 region has 16 residues. Here the CDR3 reads CASSLVPGQENTEAFF. In DNA form, the CDR3 reads TGCGCCAGCAGCTTGGTCCCCGGACAGGAGAACACTGAAGCTTTCTTT.

About this clone: The junction differs from germline at one of its ends, possibly a read error. V usage is TRBV11-3 and J usage is TRBJ2-7, with D possibly being TRBD2 (6 bases). In germline, CDR1 is SGHNT, CDR2 YENEEA. This CDR3 spans 17 amino acids. Here the CDR3 reads CASSLDSSGSHLYEQYF. In nucleotides, the CDR3 is TGTGCCAGCAGCCTAGACTCCTCCGGGAGCCACTTATACGAGCAGTACTTC.

The genes are TRBV5-1 and TRBJ2-7; 13 bases align to TRBD2. Trimming took 3 bases from V and 7 from J; bases not matched to a gene: 7. The CDR3 spans 15 residues. Germline V gives CDR1 SGHRS, CDR2 YFSETQ. The CDR3 DNA is TGCGCCAGCAGCTCGGGACTAGCGGGACTTGAAGAGCAGTACTTC. This encodes CASSSGLAGLEEQYF.

The chain links TRBV29-1 to TRBJ1-1; 7 bases agree with TRBD1. Germline trimming cut 3 bases from V and 7 bases from J; bases unmatched to any gene: 20. CDR3 length: 17 residues. CDR1 and CDR2 from the germline V gene are SQVTM and ANQGSEA. The CDR3 loop is CSVEGRHSKGALFEAFF. CDR3 nucleotides: TGCAGCGTTGAGGGGAGACATTCAAAGGGGGCCTTATTTGAAGCTTTCTTT.

The chain recombines TRBV30 with TRBJ2-3; D uncertain. The CDR3 spans 15 residues. Trimming removed 0 bases from V and 2 bases from J, with 12 bases in between. Per germline, CDR1 GTSNPN and CDR2 SVGIG (reference sequence). Written as DNA, the CDR3 is TGTGCCTGGAGTGTAGGCGGTGGTTTCACAGATACGCAGTATTTT. Protein product: CAWSVGGGFTDTQYF.

V is TRBV11-2 and J is TRBJ1-5; D uncertain. V lost 0 bases, J lost 0 bases, and 6 bases lay in between. Germline V gene sequence: CDR1 SGHAT, CDR2 FQNNGV. The CDR3 is made up of 15 amino acids. The CDR3 nucleotides are TGTGCCAGCAGCTTAGATAAGTATAGCAATCAGCCCCAGCATTTT. It encodes CASSLDKYSNQPQHF. The variable domain in full, with the rest retrieved from reference TRBV11-2 and TRBJ1-5, is EAGVAQSPRYKIIEKRQSVAFWCNPISGHATLYWYQQILGQGPKLLIQFQNNGVVDDSQLPKDRFSAERLKGVDSTLKIQPAKLEDSAVYLCASSLDKYSNQPQHFGDGTRLSIL.

This rearrangement joins TRBV11-3 to TRBJ2-5; the D call may be TRBD1 or TRBD2 (6 bases each). V dropped 7 bases and J dropped 5 bases, with 20 bases sitting between them. Per the germline V gene, CDR1 is SGHNT and CDR2 is YENEEA. This CDR3 is built from 15 residues. The DNA of the CDR3 is TGTGCCAGCACCCTGGTGGGGGGCCGAGGGGAGACCCAGTACTTC. The encoded protein is CASTLVGGRGETQYF.

The gene calls are TRBV4-3 and TRBJ1-5; no clear D. V was cut by 0 bases and J by 0 bases, with 15 bases left in between. The germline CDR1 and CDR2 sequences are LGHNA and YSLEER. This CDR3 is 18 amino acids long. In DNA, the CDR3 is TGCGCCAGCAGCCAAGAAAGGTCGGTAGGGTCTAGCAATCAGCCCCAGCATTTT. Translation gives CASSQERSVGSSNQPQHF.

The J gene is TRBJ2-7, the V gene TRBV12-3 or TRBV12-4; weak D call: TRBD2 (6 bases). Trimming took off 8 bases at V and 9 bases at J, with 17 bases between the two ends. CDR3 length: 12 residues. CDR3 region: CASGKMGGGQYF. Written as DNA, the CDR3 is TGTGCCAGCGGGAAAATGGGGGGAGGGCAGTACTTC.

The chain is built from TRBV19 and TRBJ1-2, with 9 bases fitting TRBD1. The germline CDR1 and CDR2 sequences are LNHDA and SQIVND (reference sequence). The CDR3 covers 14 residues. The trim removed 7 bases at V and 4 bases at J, leaving 7 bases unmatched. CDR3 nucleotides: TGTGCCAGTAACAGGGGGCGTTTAAGCTATGGCTACACCTTC. Protein: CASNRGRLSYGYTF.

V is TRBV27 and J is TRBJ2-7, with D possibly matching TRBD1 (6 bases). Trimming pared 4 bases from V and 4 bases from J, leaving 11 bases between. Looked up from germline, CDR1 is MNHEY and CDR2 is SMNVEV (reference sequence). The CDR3 is 13 amino acids. CDR3 DNA: TGTGCCAGCAGTTACAGGGTTTGGTACGAGCAGTACTTC. Translating gives CASSYRVWYEQYF.

V and J are TRBV10-3 and TRBJ1-6; tentative D call: TRBD1 (6 bases). Trimming left V 8 bases short and J 1 base short, with 15 bases between. The germline V gene encodes CDR1 ENHRY and CDR2 SYGVKD. CDR3 size: 16 residues. Written as DNA, the CDR3 is TGTGCCATCTCAGGACAGTCGAGGTCCTATAATTCACCCCTCCACTTT. Translation: CAISGQSRSYNSPLHF.